The 18 T cell receptor beta chains listed next were all sequenced from one sample in a study of Graves' ophthalmopathy and Graves' hyperthyroidism. CDR3 regions of TCR beta were amplified from RNA transcripts. First-round RT-PCR relied on HTBI primers, and a second-round multiplex PCR came next. TCRdb independently ran MiXCR on the multiplex PCR reads; one entry per CDR3 protein. The data hold just over 600,000 distinct CDR3 sequences, with about 20% observed a single time. What was sequenced was peripheral blood. These receptors were taken from a woman younger than 30 with stable Graves' hyperthyroidism. Some clones in this sample may be carry-over from other donors' samples.

There are many counts of this clonotype. This chain connects TRBV7-2 to TRBJ2-7; D is undetermined. The CDR3 covers 14 residues. The ends were cut back, 3 bases at V and 2 bases at J, with 11 bases in the middle. Germline CDR1 and CDR2: SGHTA and FQGNSA. Written as DNA, the CDR3 is TGTGCCAGCAGCTTCCAACACCTTACCTACGAGCAGTACTTC. Translation: CASSFQHLTYEQYF.

V and J are TRBV5-1 and TRBJ1-1, with no clear D. Germline lookup yields CDR1 SGHRS and CDR2 YFSETQ. V shed 0 bases and J shed 4 bases, with 10 bases lying between them. The length of the CDR3 is 14 residues. DNA for the CDR3: TGCGCCAGCAGCTTGGACCTGGGGAGCACTGAAGCTTTCTTT. It translates to CASSLDLGSTEAFF.

This sequence joins TRBV28 and TRBJ1-1; 7 nucleotides line up with TRBD1. CDR3 length: 12 amino acids. Trimming cost V 10 bases and J 5 bases; bases outside gene matches: 7. Germline-derived CDR1 and CDR2 are MDHEN and SYDVKM. The CDR3 loop is CAIRQGGTEAFF. CDR3 nucleotides: TGTGCCATCCGACAGGGAGGAACTGAAGCTTTCTTT.

This clonotype was seen repeatedly, ten times or more. The chain joins TRBV6-5 to TRBJ2-7; maybe TRBD1 (5 bases). Per germline, CDR1 MNHEY and CDR2 SVGAGI. The CDR3 covers 14 residues. V was pared by 2 bases and J by 3 bases, with 11 bases between. The CDR3 protein is CASSYRGSNYEQYF. The CDR3, as DNA: TGTGCCAGCAGTTACAGGGGATCCAACTACGAGCAGTACTTC.

This chain links TRBV2 with TRBJ2-5; D may be TRBD1 (5 bases). Germline-derived CDR1 and CDR2 are SNHLY and FYNNEI. Trimming took 5 bases from V and 0 from J, leaving 13 bases between them. The CDR3 consists of 15 residues. This CDR3 reads CASSRQSQYQETQYF. CDR3 coding DNA: TGTGCCAGCAGTCGACAGAGTCAGTACCAAGAGACCCAGTACTTC.

This clonotype was counted ten times or more. The chain links TRBV12-3 or TRBV12-4 to TRBJ1-5; D perhaps matches TRBD1 (6 bases). The CDR3 has 15 amino acids. Trimming shortened V by 7 bases and J by 3 bases, and 16 bases separated the two germline ends. The CDR3 coding sequence is TGTGCCAGCAAGCTATCAGGGGAGGACAATCAGCCCCAGCATTTT. It is translated as CASKLSGEDNQPQHF.

This clonotype was seen many times. V usage is TRBV2 and J usage is TRBJ1-2; 12 bases are shared with TRBD1. Germline lookup yields CDR1 SNHLY and CDR2 FYNNEI. After removal of 6 bases from V and 3 bases from J, the junction contained 8 bases not matched to a gene. The CDR3 covers 16 residues. The CDR3 is CASRPGQGAIYYGYTF. In DNA form, the CDR3 reads TGTGCCAGCAGGCCGGGACAGGGGGCGATTTACTATGGCTACACCTTC.

A few counts support this clonotype. The chain has TRBV6-1 and TRBJ1-1; a possible D gene is TRBD1 (5 bases). Germline CDR1 and CDR2: MNHNS and SASEGT. The V gene lost 6 bases and the J gene lost 7 bases, with 15 bases spanning the gap. The CDR3 has 13 amino acids. The CDR3 is CASRMDTIFEAFF. CDR3 DNA sequence: TGTGCCAGCAGGATGGACACGATCTTTGAAGCTTTCTTT.

About this clonotype itself: Given a much more abundant clone one base away, this may be a read error. The chain joins TRBV12-3 or TRBV12-4 to TRBJ1-1; possibly TRBD1 for D (6 bases). The CDR3 runs 14 residues. DNA for the CDR3: TGTGCCAGCCGAACAGGGCTCGAGGGGACTGAAGCTTGCTTT. Its translation: CASRTGLEGTEACF.

The chain uses TRBV6-1 and TRBJ2-7; D not certain. The germline V gene has CDR1 MNHNS and CDR2 SASEGT. CDR3 length equals 13 residues. The V gene lost 4 bases and the J gene lost 7 bases, with 14 bases spanning the gap. CDR3: CASSVYLGGEQYF. CDR3 bases: TGTGCCAGCAGTGTCTACCTCGGCGGTGAGCAGTACTTC.

This clonotype was recorded at least ten times. This chain uses TRBV7-6 with TRBJ2-7; D is unresolved. The V gene lost 5 bases and the J gene lost 1 base, with 9 bases spanning the gap. Germline V lookup: CDR1 SGHVS, CDR2 FNYEAQ. There are 13 residues in the CDR3. The CDR3 is CASSRPQSYEQYF. The CDR3 DNA is TGTGCCAGCAGCCGGCCCCAATCCTACGAGCAGTACTTC.

The chain employs TRBV6-1 and TRBJ2-7; D might be TRBD2 (5 bases). The CDR3 is 16 residues long. Germline V gene data show CDR1 as MNHNS and CDR2 as SASEGT. V lost 5 bases to trimming and J lost 1 base, with 18 bases between them. In DNA, the CDR3 is TGTGCCAGCAGTCGGGAATCATGGGGTCGGTCCTACGAGCAGTACTTC. Amino acid sequence: CASSRESWGRSYEQYF.

This clonotype appeared many times. The chain carries TRBV20-1 and TRBJ1-2; the D gene is possibly TRBD1 (5 bases). CDR1 and CDR2 (germline): DFQATT, SNEGSKA (reference sequence). CDR3 length equals 13 residues. V was pared by 0 bases and J by 4 bases, with 9 bases between. CDR3 sequence: CSARDRASYGYTF. CDR3 DNA sequence: TGCAGTGCTAGAGACAGGGCATCCTATGGCTACACCTTC.

In its sample, this clonotype was seen many times. This rearrangement joins TRBV20-1 to TRBJ2-7; 11 bases align to TRBD1. The germline gives CDR1 DFQATT, CDR2 SNEGSKA (reference sequence). This CDR3 has 14 amino acids. V was clipped by 3 bases and J by 3 bases; unmatched bases: 4. CDR3 bases: TGCAGTGCTAGTGGTGGGACAGGGGGCTACGAGCAGTACTTC. It yields the protein CSASGGTGGYEQYF.

CDR3 protein: CASSLKQGTGELFF. CDR3 nucleotides: TGTGCCAGCAGTTTAAAACAGGGCACCGGGGAGCTGTTTTTT. The V gene is TRBV27, the J gene TRBJ2-2; tentatively, D is TRBD1 (6 bases). Trimming took 2 bases from V and 4 from J, leaving 8 bases between them. CDR1 and CDR2 (germline): MNHEY, SMNVEV (reference sequence). The CDR3 has 14 residues.

This chain links TRBV6-1 with TRBJ2-5; tentatively, D is TRBD1 (8 bases). Trimming removed 1 base at V and 1 base at J, with 19 bases between. The germline V gene has CDR1 MNHNS and CDR2 SASEGT. The CDR3 length is 18 residues. CDR3 region: CASSEEGRGRGFQETQYF. DNA for the CDR3: TGTGCCAGCAGTGAAGAAGGCAGGGGGCGGGGGTTCCAAGAGACCCAGTACTTC.

V and J are TRBV20-1 and TRBJ2-7; tentative D call: TRBD1 (7 bases). V lost 3 bases, J lost 5 bases, and 14 bases lay in between. Germline V CDR1 and CDR2: DFQATT, SNEGSKA (reference sequence). The CDR3 contains 13 residues. The CDR3 here is CSARPSRGDEQYF. In DNA, the CDR3 is TGCAGTGCTAGGCCCAGCAGGGGGGACGAGCAGTACTTC.

Ten or more counts support this clonotype. It is unclear where the CDR3 begins or ends on the DNA, so no DNA is shown, and the CDR3 is as TCRdb lists it. The J gene is TRBJ2-4, the V gene TRBV27; TRBD2 was called by the table and not checked on the DNA. The CDR3 length equals 15 residues, ends included. Germline CDR1 and CDR2: MNHEY and SMNVEV (reference sequence). The CDR3 region is CASSFAGGAKNIKYF.